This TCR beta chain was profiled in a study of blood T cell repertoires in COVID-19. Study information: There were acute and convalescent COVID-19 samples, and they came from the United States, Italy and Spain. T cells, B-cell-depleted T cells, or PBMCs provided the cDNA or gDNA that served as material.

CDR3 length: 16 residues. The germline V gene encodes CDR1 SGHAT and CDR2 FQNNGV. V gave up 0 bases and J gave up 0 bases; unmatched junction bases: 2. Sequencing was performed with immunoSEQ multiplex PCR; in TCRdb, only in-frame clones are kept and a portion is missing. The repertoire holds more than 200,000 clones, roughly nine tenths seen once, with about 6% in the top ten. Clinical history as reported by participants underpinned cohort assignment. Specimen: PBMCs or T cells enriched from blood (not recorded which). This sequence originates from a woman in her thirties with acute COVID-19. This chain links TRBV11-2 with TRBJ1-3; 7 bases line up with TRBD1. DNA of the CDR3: TGTGCCAGCAGCTTAGAAGGGGGCTTCTCTGGAAACACCATATATTTT. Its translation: CASSLEGGFSGNTIYF.